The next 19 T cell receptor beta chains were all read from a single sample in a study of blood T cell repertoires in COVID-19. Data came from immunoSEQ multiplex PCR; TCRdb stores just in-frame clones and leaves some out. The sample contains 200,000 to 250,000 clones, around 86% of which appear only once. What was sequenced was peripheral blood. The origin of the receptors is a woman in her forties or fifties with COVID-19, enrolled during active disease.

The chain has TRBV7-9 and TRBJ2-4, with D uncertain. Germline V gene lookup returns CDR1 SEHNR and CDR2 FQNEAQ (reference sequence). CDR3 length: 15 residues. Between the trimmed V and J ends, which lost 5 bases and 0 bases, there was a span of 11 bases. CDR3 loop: CASSPVALAKNIQYF. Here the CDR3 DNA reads TGTGCCAGCAGCCCAGTGGCCTTAGCCAAAAACATTCAGTACTTC.

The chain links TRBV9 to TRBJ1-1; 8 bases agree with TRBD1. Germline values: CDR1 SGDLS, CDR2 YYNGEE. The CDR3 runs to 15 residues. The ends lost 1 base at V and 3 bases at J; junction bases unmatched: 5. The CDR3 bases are TGTGCCAGCAGCGTAACCCAGGGGGCGGACACTGAAGCTTTCTTT. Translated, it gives CASSVTQGADTEAFF. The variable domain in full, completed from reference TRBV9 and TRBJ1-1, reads DSGVTQTPKHLITATGQRVTLRCSPRSGDLSVYWYQQSLDQGLQFLIQYYNGEERAKGNILERFSAQQFPDLHSELNLSSLELGDSALYFCASSVTQGADTEAFFGQGTRLTVV.

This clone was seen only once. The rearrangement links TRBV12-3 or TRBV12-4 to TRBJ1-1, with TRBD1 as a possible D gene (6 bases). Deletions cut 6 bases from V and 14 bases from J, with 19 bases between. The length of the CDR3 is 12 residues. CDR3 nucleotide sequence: TGTGCCAGCAGCCCCGGACAGCAAGGAGGCTTCTTT. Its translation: CASSPGQQGGFF.

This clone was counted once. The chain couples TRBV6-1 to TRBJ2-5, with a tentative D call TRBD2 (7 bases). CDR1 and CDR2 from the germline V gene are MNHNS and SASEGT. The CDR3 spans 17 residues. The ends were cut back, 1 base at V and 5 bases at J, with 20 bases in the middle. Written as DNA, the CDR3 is TGTGCCAGCAGTGAAGAGGGAGGGGGGGCCCCCGATGAGACCCAGTACTTC. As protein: CASSEEGGGAPDETQYF.

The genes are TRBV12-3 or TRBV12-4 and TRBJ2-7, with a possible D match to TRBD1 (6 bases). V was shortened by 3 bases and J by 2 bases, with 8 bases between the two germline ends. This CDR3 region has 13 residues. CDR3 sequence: CASSLGATYEQYV. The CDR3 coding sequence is TGTGCCAGCAGTTTGGGGGCGACCTACGAGCAGTACGTC.

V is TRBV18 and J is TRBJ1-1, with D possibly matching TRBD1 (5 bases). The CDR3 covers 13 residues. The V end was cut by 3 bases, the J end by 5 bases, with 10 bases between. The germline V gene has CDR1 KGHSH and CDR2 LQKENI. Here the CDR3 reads CASSPDQGTEAFF. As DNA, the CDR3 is TGTGCCAGCTCACCTGACCAGGGAACTGAAGCTTTCTTT.

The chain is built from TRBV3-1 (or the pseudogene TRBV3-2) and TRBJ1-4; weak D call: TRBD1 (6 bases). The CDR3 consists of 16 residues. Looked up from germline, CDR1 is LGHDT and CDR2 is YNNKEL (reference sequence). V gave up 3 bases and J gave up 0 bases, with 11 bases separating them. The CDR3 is CASSHGQIATNEKLFF. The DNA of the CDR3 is TGTGCCAGCAGCCACGGACAGATTGCAACTAATGAAAAACTGTTTTTT.

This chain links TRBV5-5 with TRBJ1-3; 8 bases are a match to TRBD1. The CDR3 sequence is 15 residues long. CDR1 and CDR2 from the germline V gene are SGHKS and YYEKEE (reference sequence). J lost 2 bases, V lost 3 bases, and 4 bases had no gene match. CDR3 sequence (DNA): TGTGCCAGCAGCTCAAGGACAGGGCCTGGAAACACCATATATTTT. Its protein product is CASSSRTGPGNTIYF.

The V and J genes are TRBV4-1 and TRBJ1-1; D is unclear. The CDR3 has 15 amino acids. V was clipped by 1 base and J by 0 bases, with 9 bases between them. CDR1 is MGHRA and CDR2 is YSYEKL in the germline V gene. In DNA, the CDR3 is TGCGCCAGCAGCCAAGTCTTATCCGTGAACACTGAAGCTTTCTTT. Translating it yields CASSQVLSVNTEAFF.

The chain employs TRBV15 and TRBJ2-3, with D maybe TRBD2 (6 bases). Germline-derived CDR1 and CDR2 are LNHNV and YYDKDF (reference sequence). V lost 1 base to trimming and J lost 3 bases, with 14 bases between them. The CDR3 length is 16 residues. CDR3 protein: CATSRAMGGRTDTQYF. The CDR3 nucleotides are TGTGCCACCAGCAGAGCAATGGGGGGAAGGACAGATACGCAGTATTTT.

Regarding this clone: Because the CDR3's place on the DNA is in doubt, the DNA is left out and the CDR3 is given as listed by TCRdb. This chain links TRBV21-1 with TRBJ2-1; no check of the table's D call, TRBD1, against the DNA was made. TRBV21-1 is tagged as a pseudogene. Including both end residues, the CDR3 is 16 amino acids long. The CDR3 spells CASSKWGQGAHNEQFF.

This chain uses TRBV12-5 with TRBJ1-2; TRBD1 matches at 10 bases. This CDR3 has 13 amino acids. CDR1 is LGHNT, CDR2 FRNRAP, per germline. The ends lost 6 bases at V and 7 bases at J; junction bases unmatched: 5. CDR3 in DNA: TGTGCTAGTGGAACCGGACAGGGGGTTGGCTACACCTTC. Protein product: CASGTGQGVGYTF.

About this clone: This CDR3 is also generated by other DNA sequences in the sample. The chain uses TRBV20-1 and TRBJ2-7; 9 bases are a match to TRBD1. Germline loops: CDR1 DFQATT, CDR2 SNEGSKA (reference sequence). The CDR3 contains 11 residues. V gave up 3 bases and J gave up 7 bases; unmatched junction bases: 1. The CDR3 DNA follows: TGCAGTGCTAGGACAGGGGGGGAGCAGTACTTC. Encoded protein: CSARTGGEQYF.

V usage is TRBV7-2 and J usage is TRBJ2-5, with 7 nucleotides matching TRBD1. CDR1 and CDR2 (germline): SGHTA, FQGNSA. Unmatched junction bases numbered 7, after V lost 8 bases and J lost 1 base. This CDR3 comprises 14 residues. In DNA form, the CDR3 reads TGTGCCAGCTCAATAGCAGGGGGCCAAGAGACCCAGTACTTC. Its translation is CASSIAGGQETQYF.

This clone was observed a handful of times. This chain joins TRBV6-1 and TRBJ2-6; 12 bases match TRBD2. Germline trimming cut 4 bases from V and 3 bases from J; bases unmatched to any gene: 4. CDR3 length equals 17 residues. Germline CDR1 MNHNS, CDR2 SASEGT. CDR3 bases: TGTGCCAGCAGTGTCCTAGCGGGGGGGAATGGGGCCAACGTCCTGACTTTC. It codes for CASSVLAGGNGANVLTF.

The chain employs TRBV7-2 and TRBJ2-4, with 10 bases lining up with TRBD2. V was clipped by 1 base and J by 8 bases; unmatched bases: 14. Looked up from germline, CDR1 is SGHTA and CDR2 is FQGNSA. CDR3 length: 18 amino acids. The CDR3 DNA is TGTGCCAGCAGCTTAGAGGCTAGCGGGGGCCCGGTTTATCACATTCAGTACTTC. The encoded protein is CASSLEASGGPVYHIQYF. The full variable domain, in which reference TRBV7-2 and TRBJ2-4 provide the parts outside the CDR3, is GAGVSQSPSNKVTEKGKDVELRCDPISGHTALYWYRQSLGQGLEFLIYFQGNSAPDKSGLPSDRFSAERTGGSVSTLTIQRTQQEDSAVYLCASSLEASGGPVYHIQYFGAGTRLSVL.

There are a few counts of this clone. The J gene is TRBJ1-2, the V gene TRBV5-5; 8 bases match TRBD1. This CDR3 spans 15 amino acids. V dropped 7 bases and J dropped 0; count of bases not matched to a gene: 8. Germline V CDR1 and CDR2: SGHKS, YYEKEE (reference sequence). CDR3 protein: CASGPYRGSNYGYTF. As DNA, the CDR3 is TGTGCCAGCGGCCCCTACAGGGGGTCTAACTATGGCTACACCTTC.

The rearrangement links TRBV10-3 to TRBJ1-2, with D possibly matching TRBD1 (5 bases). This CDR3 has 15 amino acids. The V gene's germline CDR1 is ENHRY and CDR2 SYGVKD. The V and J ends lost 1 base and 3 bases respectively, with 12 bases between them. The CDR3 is CAISEYQGSDYGYTF. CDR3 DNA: TGTGCCATCAGTGAGTATCAGGGATCGGACTATGGCTACACCTTC.

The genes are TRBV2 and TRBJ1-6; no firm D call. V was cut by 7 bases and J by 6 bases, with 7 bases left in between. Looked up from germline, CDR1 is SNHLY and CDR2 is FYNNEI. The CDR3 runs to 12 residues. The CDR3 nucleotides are TGTGCCAGCATGCCTACTAATTCACCCCTCCACTTT. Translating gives CASMPTNSPLHF.